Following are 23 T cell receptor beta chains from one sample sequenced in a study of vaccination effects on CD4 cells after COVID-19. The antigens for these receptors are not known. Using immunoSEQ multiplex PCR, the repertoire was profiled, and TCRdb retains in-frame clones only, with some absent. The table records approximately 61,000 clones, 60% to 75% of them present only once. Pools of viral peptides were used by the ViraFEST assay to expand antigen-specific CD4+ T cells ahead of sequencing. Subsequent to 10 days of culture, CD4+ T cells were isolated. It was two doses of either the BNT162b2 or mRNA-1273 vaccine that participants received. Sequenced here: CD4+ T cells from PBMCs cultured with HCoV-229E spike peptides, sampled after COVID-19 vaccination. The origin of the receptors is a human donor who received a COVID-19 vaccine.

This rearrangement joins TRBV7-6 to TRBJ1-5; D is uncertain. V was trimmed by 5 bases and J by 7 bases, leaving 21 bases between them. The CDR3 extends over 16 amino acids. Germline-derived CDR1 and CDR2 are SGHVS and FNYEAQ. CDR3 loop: CASSPQQYGAKQPQHF. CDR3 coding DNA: TGTGCCAGCAGCCCCCAGCAATATGGAGCAAAACAGCCCCAGCATTTT.

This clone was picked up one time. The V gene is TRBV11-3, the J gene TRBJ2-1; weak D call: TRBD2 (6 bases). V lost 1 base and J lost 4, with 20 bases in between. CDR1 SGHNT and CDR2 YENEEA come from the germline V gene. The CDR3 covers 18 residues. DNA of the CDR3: TGTGCCAGCAGCTTAGGAGGCGAACGGGGGAGATTTTACAATGAGCAGTTCTTC. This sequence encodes CASSLGGERGRFYNEQFF.

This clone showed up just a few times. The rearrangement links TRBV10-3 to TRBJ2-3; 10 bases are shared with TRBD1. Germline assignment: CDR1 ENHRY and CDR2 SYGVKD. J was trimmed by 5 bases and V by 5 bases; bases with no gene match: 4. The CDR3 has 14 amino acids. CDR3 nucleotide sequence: TGTGCCATCAGTCCAGGACAGGGGGTAGATACGCAGTATTTT. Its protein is CAISPGQGVDTQYF.

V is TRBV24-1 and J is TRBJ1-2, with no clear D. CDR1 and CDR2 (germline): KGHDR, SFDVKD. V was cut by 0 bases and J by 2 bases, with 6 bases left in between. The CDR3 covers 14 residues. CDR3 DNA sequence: TGTGCCACCAGTGATTTGAACAGCAACTATGGCTACACCTTC. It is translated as CATSDLNSNYGYTF.

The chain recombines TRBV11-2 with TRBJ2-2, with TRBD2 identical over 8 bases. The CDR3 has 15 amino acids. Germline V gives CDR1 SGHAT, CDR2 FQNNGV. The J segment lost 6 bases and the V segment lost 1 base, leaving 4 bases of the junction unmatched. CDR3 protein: CASSLVIAGSGELFF. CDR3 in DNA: TGTGCCAGCAGCTTAGTAATAGCGGGGTCCGGGGAGCTGTTTTTT.

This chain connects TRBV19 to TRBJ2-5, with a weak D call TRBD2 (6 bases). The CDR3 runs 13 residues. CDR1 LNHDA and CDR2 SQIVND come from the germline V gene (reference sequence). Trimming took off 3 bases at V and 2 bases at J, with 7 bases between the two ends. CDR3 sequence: CASSIGLQETQYF. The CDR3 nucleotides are TGTGCCAGTAGTATTGGACTACAAGAGACCCAGTACTTC.

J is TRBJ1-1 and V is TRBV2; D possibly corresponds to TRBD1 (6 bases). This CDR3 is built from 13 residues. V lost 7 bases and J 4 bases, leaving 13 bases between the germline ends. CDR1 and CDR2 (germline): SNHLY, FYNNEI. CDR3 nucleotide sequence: TGTGCCAGCAACGGGGGGCCGGGCACTGAAGCTTTCTTT. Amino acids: CASNGGPGTEAFF.

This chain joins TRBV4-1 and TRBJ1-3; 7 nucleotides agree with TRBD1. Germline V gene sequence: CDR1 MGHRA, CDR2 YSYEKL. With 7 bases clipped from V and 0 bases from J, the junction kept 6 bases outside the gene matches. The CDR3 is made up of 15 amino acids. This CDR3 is CASTRTGTSGNTIYF. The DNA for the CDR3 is TGCGCCAGCACACGGACAGGTACCTCTGGAAACACCATATATTTT.

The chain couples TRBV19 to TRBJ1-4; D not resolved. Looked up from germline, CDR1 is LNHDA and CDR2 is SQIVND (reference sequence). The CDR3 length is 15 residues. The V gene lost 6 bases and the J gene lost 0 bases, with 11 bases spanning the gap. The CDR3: CASSPFEPTNEKLFF. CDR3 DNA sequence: TGTGCCAGTAGCCCGTTTGAACCAACTAATGAAAAACTGTTTTTT.

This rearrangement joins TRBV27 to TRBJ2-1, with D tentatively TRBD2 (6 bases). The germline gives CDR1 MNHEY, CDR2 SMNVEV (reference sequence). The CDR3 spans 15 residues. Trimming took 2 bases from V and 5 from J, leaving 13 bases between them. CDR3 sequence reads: CASSLKSLANNEQFF. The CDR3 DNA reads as TGTGCCAGCAGTTTAAAGTCGCTAGCGAACAATGAGCAGTTCTTC.

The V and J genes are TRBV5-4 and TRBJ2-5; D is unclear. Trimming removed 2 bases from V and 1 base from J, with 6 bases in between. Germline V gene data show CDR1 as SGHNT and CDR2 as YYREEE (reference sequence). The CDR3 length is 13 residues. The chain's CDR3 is CASSLVTQETQYF. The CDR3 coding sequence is TGTGCCAGCAGCTTAGTGACCCAAGAGACCCAGTACTTC.

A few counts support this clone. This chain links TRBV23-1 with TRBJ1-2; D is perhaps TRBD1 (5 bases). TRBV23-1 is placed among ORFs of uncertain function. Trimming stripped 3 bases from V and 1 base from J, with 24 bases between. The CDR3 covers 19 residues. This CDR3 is CASSHPRRDRLDLNYGYTF. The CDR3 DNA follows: TGCGCCAGCAGTCATCCCCGCCGGGACCGCTTGGACCTTAACTATGGCTACACCTTC.

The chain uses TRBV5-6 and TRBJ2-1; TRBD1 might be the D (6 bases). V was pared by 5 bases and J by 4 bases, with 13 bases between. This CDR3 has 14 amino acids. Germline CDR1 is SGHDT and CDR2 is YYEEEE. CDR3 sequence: CASSRPDRYNEQFF. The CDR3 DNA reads TGTGCCAGCAGTCGACCCGACAGGTACAATGAGCAGTTCTTC.

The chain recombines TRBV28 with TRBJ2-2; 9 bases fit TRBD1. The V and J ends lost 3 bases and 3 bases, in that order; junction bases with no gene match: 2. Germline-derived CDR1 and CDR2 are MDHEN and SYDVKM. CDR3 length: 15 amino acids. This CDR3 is CASSLGTGYTGELFF. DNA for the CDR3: TGTGCCAGCAGTTTGGGGACAGGGTACACCGGGGAGCTGTTTTTT.

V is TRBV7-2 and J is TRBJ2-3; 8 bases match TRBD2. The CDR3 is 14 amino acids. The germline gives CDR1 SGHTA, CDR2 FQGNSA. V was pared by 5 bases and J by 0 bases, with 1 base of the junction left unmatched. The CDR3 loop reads CASSRGGSTDTQYF. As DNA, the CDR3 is TGTGCCAGCAGCCGGGGGGGAAGCACAGATACGCAGTATTTT.

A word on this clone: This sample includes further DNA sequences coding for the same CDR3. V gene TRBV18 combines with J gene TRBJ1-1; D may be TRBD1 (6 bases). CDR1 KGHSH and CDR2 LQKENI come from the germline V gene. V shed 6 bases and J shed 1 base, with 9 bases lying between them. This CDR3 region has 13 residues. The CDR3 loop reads CASSSGQNTEAFF. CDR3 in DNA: TGTGCCAGCTCGTCGGGACAGAACACTGAAGCTTTCTTT.

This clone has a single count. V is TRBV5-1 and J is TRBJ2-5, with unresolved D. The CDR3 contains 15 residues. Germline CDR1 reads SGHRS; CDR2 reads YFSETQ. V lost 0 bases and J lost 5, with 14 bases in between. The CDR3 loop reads CASSLAVGPTETQYF. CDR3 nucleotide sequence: TGCGCCAGCAGCTTGGCCGTAGGACCAACCGAGACCCAGTACTTC.

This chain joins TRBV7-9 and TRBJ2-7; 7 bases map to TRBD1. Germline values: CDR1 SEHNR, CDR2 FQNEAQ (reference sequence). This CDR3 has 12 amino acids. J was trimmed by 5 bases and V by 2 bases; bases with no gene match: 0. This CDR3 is CASSLTGDEQYV. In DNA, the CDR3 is TGTGCCAGCAGCTTAACAGGGGACGAGCAGTACGTC.

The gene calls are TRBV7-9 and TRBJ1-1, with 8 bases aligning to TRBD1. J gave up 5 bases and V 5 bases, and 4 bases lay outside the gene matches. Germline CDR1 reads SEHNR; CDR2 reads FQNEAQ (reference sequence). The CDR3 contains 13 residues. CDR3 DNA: TGTGCCAGCAGCAACACAGGGGGAACTGAAGCTTTCTTT. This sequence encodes CASSNTGGTEAFF.

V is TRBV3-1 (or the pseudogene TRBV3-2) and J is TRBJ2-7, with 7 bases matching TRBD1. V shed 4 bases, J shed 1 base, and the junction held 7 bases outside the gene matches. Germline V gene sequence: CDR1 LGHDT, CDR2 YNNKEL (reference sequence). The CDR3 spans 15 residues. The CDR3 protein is CASSLRTGESYEQYV. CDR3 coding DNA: TGTGCCAGCAGCCTCCGGACAGGTGAATCCTACGAGCAGTACGTC.

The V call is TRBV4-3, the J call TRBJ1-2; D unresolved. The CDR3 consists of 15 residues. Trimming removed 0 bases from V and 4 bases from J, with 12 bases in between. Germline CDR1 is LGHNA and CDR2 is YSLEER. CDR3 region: CASSQDGGIPYGYTF. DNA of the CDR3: TGCGCCAGCAGCCAAGATGGCGGTATCCCCTATGGCTACACCTTC.

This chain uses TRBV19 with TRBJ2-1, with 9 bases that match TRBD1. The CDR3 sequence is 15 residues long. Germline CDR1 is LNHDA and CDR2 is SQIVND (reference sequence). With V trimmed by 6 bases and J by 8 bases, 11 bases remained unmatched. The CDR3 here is CASRFSGQGVDEQFF. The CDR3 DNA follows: TGTGCCAGTAGGTTCTCGGGACAGGGTGTCGATGAGCAGTTCTTC.

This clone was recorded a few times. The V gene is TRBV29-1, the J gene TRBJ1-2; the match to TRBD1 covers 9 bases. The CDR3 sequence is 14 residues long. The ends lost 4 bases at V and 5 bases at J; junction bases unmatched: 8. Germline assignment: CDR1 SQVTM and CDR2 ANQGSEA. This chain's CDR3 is CSVGRDRDGYGYTF. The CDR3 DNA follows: TGCAGCGTTGGCCGGGACAGGGATGGATATGGCTACACCTTC. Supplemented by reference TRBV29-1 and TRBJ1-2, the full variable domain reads SAVISQKPSRDICQRGTSLTIQCQVDSQVTMMFWYRQQPGQSLTLIATANQGSEATYESGFVIDKFPISRPNLTFSTLTVSNMSPEDSSIYLCSVGRDRDGYGYTFGSGTRLTVV.